This entry describes one TCR beta chain. This entry comes from a study of T cells in tuberculosis. The CDR3 is 19 amino acids. V gave up 1 base and J gave up 1 base; unmatched junction bases: 8. Germline values: CDR1 LGHNA, CDR2 YSLEER. Time point here: new active TB diagnosis, blood taken before or within 7 days of starting treatment. The protocol was immunoSEQ multiplex PCR, while the TCRdb copy is restricted to in-frame clones and leaves out a portion. The sample holds under 45,000 clones, 75% to 95% seen once. The receptor was isolated from an adult with tuberculosis. This sample comprised PBMCs, obtained at tuberculosis diagnosis. J is TRBJ2-2 and V is TRBV4-3; the match to TRBD2 covers 11 bases. The CDR3 sequence is CASSQVFIAGGQNTGELFF. The CDR3 DNA reads as TGCGCCAGCAGCCAAGTCTTTATAGCGGGGGGGCAGAACACCGGGGAGCTGTTTTTT.